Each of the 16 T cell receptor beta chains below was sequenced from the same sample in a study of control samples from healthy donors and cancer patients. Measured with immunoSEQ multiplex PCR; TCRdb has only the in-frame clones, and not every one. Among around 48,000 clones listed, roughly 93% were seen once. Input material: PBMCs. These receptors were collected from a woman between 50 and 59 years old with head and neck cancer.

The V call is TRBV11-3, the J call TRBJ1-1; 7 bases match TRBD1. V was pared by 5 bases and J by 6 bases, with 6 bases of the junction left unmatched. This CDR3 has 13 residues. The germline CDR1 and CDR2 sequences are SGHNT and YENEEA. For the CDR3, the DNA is TGTGCCAGCAGCGTTTACAGGGGCGCTGAAGCTTTCTTT. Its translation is CASSVYRGAEAFF.

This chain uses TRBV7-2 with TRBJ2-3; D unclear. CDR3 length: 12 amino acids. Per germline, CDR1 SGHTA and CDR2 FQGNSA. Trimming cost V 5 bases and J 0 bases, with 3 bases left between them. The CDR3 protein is CASSPSTDTQYF. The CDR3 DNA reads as TGTGCCAGCAGCCCTAGCACAGATACGCAGTATTTT.

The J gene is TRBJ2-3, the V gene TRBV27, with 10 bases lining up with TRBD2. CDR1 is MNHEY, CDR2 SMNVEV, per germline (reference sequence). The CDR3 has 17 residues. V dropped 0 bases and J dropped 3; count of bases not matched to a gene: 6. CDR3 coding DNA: TGTGCCAGCAGTTTATCAGTAGCGGGAGGCAAAACAGATACGCAGTATTTT. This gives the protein CASSLSVAGGKTDTQYF.

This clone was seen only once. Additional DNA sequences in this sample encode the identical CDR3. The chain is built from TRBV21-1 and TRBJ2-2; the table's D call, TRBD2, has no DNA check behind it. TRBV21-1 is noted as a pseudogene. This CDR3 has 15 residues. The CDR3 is CASSKGAGRTGELFF. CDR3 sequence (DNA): TGTGCCAGCAGCAAAGGGGCGGGGCGAACCGGGGAGCTGTTTTTT.

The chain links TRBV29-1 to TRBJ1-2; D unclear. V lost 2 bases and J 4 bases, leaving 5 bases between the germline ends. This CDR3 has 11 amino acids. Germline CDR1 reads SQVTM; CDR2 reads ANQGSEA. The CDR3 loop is CSVETSYGYTF. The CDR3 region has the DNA TGCAGCGTTGAAACAAGCTATGGCTACACCTTC.

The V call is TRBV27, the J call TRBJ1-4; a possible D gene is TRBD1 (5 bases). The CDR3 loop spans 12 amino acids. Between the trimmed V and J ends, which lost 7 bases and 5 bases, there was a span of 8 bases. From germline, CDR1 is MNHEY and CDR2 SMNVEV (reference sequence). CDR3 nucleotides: TGTGCCAGCACGGGGCCAAATGAAAAACTGTTTTTT. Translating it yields CASTGPNEKLFF.

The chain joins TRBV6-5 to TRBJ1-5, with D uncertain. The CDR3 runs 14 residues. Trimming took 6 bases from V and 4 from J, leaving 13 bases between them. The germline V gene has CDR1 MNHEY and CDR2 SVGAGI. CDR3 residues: CASRSRFGNQPQHF. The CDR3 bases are TGTGCCAGCAGGAGCCGTTTCGGAAATCAGCCCCAGCATTTT.

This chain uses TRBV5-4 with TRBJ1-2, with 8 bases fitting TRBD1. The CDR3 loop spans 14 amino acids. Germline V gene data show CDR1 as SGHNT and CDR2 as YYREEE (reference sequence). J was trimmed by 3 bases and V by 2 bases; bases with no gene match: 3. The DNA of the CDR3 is TGTGCCAGCAGCTTACAGGGGGTTGACTATGGCTACACCTTC. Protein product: CASSLQGVDYGYTF.

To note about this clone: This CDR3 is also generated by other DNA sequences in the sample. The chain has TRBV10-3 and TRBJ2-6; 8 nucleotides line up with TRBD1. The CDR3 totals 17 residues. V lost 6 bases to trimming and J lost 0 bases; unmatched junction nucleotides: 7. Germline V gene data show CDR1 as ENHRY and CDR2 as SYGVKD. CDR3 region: CAISRTGPDSGANVLTF. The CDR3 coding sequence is TGTGCCATCAGCCGGACAGGGCCCGACTCTGGGGCCAACGTCCTGACTTTC.

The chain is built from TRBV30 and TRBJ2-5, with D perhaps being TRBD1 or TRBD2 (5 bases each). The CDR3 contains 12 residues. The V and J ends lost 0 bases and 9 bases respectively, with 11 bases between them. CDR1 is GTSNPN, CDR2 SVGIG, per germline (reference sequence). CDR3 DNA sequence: TGTGCCTGGAGTGTACTTATGGGGGCCCAGTACTTC. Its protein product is CAWSVLMGAQYF.

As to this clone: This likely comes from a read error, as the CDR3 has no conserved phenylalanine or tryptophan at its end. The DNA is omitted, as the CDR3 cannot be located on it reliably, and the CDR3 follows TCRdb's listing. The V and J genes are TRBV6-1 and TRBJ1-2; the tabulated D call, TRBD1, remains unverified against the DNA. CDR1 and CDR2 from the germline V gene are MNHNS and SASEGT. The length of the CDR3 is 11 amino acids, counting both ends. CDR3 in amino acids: CASSEGKGVEI.

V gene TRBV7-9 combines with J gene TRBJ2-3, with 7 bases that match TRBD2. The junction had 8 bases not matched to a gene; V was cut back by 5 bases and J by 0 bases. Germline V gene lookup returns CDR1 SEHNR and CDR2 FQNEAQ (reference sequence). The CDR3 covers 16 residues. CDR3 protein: CASSPGLDLSTDTQYF. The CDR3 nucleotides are TGTGCCAGCAGCCCCGGACTAGATTTAAGCACAGATACGCAGTATTTT.

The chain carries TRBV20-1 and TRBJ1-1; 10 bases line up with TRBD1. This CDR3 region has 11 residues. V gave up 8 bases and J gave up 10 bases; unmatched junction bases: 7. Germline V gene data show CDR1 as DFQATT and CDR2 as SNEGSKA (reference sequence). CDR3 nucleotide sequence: TGCAGTTCGGGACAGGGGAGATCAGCTTTCTTT. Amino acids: CSSGQGRSAFF.

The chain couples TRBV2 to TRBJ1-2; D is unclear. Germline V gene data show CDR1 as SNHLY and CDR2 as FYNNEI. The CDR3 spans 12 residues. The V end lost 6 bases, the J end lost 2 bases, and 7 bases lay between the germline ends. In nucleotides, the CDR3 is TGTGCCAGCAGCGTACAAAACTATGGCTACACCTTC. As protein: CASSVQNYGYTF.

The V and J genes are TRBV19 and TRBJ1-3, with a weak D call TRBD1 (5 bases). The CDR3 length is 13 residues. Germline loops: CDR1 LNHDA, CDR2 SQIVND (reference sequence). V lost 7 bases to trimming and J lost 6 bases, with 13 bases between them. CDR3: CASTQGGLNTIYF. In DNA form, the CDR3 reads TGTGCCAGTACCCAGGGAGGCCTAAACACCATATATTTT.

The CDR3 spells CASSYSGEGYTF. The CDR3 bases are TGTGCCAGCAGTTACTCGGGGGAGGGCTACACCTTC. The chain couples TRBV6-5 to TRBJ1-2, with a tentative D call TRBD1 (5 bases). This CDR3 contains 12 residues. V lost 0 bases to trimming and J lost 8 bases, with 7 bases between them. CDR1 is MNHEY, CDR2 SVGAGI, per germline.